These 28 T cell receptor beta chains originate from one sample sequenced in a study of blood T cell repertoires in COVID-19. Generated by immunoSEQ multiplex PCR, the TCRdb table keeps only in-frame clones and is missing some. The repertoire holds 100,000 to 150,000 clones, 85% seen once, with 20% to 30% in the top ten. Sequencing was carried out using peripheral blood. These receptor sequences come from a woman aged 80 or older with acute or convalescent COVID-19.

V gene TRBV10-3 combines with J gene TRBJ2-7; 10 bases agree with TRBD1. Germline values: CDR1 ENHRY, CDR2 SYGVKD. The CDR3 extends over 13 amino acids. V lost 6 bases to trimming and J lost 5 bases; unmatched junction nucleotides: 4. In nucleotides, the CDR3 is TGTGCCATCAGCGACAGGGGGCGCGACGAGCAGTACTTC. Translating gives CAISDRGRDEQYF.

This clone was counted once. This rearrangement joins TRBV5-1 to TRBJ2-7, with D uncertain. V was clipped by 5 bases and J by 4 bases, with 19 bases between them. Germline assignment: CDR1 SGHRS and CDR2 YFSETQ. This CDR3 region has 15 residues. CDR3 sequence (DNA): TGCGCCAGCAGTATTGACAACAGACGATCGTACGAGCAGTACTTC. Its protein product is CASSIDNRRSYEQYF.

This rearrangement joins TRBV9 to TRBJ2-5; D perhaps matches TRBD1 (5 bases). Trimming removed 3 bases at V and 5 bases at J, with 17 bases between. Germline V lookup: CDR1 SGDLS, CDR2 YYNGEE. CDR3 length: 15 residues. CDR3 sequence reads: CASSAGFIGFETQYF. CDR3 DNA: TGTGCCAGCAGCGCAGGGTTTATTGGGTTCGAGACCCAGTACTTC.

CDR3 DNA: TGTGCCAGCAGCTTGGCTGCAGGCGAGCAGTACGTC. Protein: CASSLAAGEQYV. The chain recombines TRBV5-5 with TRBJ2-7, with D unresolved. Trimming pared 0 bases from V and 6 bases from J, leaving 7 bases between. Germline CDR1 is SGHKS and CDR2 is YYEKEE (reference sequence). This CDR3 has 12 amino acids.

This sequence joins TRBV5-1 and TRBJ2-3, with TRBD1 matching 8 bases. Germline CDR1 is SGHRS and CDR2 is YFSETQ. The CDR3 spans 16 residues. J lost 3 bases, V lost 3 bases, and 9 bases had no gene match. CDR3 amino acids: CASSSGQGGRTDTQYF. CDR3 nucleotide sequence: TGCGCCAGCAGCTCTGGACAGGGAGGTCGGACAGATACGCAGTATTTT.

The chain has TRBV2 and TRBJ2-6, with TRBD2 as a possible D gene (6 bases). The V end lost 11 bases, the J end lost 2 bases, and 10 bases lay between the germline ends. This CDR3 has 13 amino acids. The germline CDR1 and CDR2 sequences are SNHLY and FYNNEI. Here the CDR3 reads CAGSGAGANVLTF. In nucleotides, the CDR3 is TGTGCCGGCTCGGGGGCTGGGGCCAACGTCCTGACTTTC.

The chain employs TRBV6-4 and TRBJ1-6; unclear D gene. CDR3 length: 14 residues. Germline-derived CDR1 and CDR2 are MRHNA and SNTAGT. V lost 0 bases and J 7 bases, leaving 7 bases between the germline ends. CDR3 sequence (DNA): TGTGCCAGCAGTGACTCCAGGCTGAATTCACCCCTCCACTTT. Translating it yields CASSDSRLNSPLHF.

There are a few counts of this clone. The gene calls are TRBV20-1 and TRBJ1-1; D is unclear. This CDR3 contains 13 residues. From germline, CDR1 is DFQATT and CDR2 SNEGSKA (reference sequence). Trimming removed 3 bases from V and 0 bases from J, with 8 bases in between. CDR3 residues: CSASTDMNTEAFF. In nucleotides, the CDR3 is TGCAGTGCTAGTACAGATATGAACACTGAAGCTTTCTTT.

About this clone: In the same sample, other DNA sequences code for this CDR3. V usage is TRBV5-1 and J usage is TRBJ1-1; D is unclear. V dropped 0 bases and J dropped 2 bases, with 8 bases sitting between them. Germline-derived CDR1 and CDR2 are SGHRS and YFSETQ. CDR3 length: 14 amino acids. The CDR3 loop reads CASSLASVNTEAFF. CDR3 sequence (DNA): TGCGCCAGCAGCTTGGCCTCGGTTAACACTGAAGCTTTCTTT.

The chain uses TRBV28 and TRBJ2-5, with 10 positions matching TRBD1. The junction had 5 bases not matched to a gene; V was cut back by 6 bases and J by 4 bases. CDR1 MDHEN and CDR2 SYDVKM come from the germline V gene. This CDR3 region has 14 residues. CDR3 region: CASSPGQGRETQYF. CDR3 DNA: TGTGCCAGCAGCCCGGGACAGGGGAGAGAGACCCAGTACTTC. Together with reference TRBV28 and TRBJ2-5, the CDR3 gives the full variable domain: DVKVTQSSRYLVKRTGEKVFLECVQDMDHENMFWYRQDPGLGLRLIYFSYDVKMKEKGDIPEGYSVSREKKERFSLILESASTNQTSMYLCASSPGQGRETQYFGPGTRLLVL.

This rearrangement joins TRBV15 to TRBJ1-5, with TRBD1 identical over 8 bases. Germline V CDR1 and CDR2: LNHNV, YYDKDF (reference sequence). CDR3 length: 15 residues. The junction had 4 bases not matched to a gene; V was cut back by 2 bases and J by 4 bases. In DNA, the CDR3 is TGTGCCACCAGCAGAAGTGGACAGGGTAATCAGCCCCAGCATTTT. This encodes CATSRSGQGNQPQHF.

The V call is TRBV6-1, the J call TRBJ1-2, with D possibly being TRBD1 (5 bases). The CDR3 contains 14 residues. V gave up 2 bases and J gave up 8 bases, with 15 bases separating them. From germline, CDR1 is MNHNS and CDR2 SASEGT. The chain's CDR3 is CASSEWGREEGYTF. In nucleotides, the CDR3 is TGTGCCAGCAGTGAATGGGGGAGGGAAGAGGGCTACACCTTC.

The chain recombines TRBV5-4 with TRBJ2-1, with TRBD2 identical over 7 bases. Germline CDR1 reads SGHNT; CDR2 reads YYREEE (reference sequence). There are 15 residues in the CDR3. V shed 0 bases, J shed 9 bases, and the junction held 9 bases outside the gene matches. The DNA for the CDR3 is TGTGCCAGCAGCTTGGGGGAGCGGGGTGGAGGTGAGCAGTTCTTC. It is translated as CASSLGERGGGEQFF.

This clone has more than one count but fewer than ten. This chain links TRBV2 with TRBJ1-2; D ambiguous. Germline values: CDR1 SNHLY, CDR2 FYNNEI. This CDR3 is 11 amino acids long. The CDR3 region is CETGNSYGYTF. The CDR3 region has the DNA TGTGAGACGGGGAACTCCTATGGCTACACCTTC.

This chain links TRBV20-1 with TRBJ1-1, with 8 nucleotides matching TRBD1. Germline V lookup: CDR1 DFQATT, CDR2 SNEGSKA (reference sequence). This CDR3 is built from 13 residues. With 3 bases clipped from V and 8 bases from J, the junction kept 8 bases outside the gene matches. CDR3 residues: CSASRTGRGEAFF. CDR3 nucleotide sequence: TGCAGTGCTAGTCGGACAGGGAGAGGGGAAGCTTTCTTT.

The V gene is TRBV27, the J gene TRBJ1-2, with a tentative D call TRBD1 (5 bases). With 8 bases removed from V and 7 bases from J, the gap between germline ends came to 14 bases. This CDR3 contains 12 residues. Germline V lookup: CDR1 MNHEY, CDR2 SMNVEV (reference sequence). The CDR3 is CASRRGNGGYTF. The CDR3 coding sequence is TGTGCCAGCCGGCGGGGCAACGGTGGCTACACCTTC.

CDR3 coding DNA: TGTGCCAGCAGCCCCGGACAGGCAAATCAGCCCCAGCATTTT. It specifies CASSPGQANQPQHF. The V call is TRBV7-9, the J call TRBJ1-5; 7 bases are a match to TRBD1. Germline CDR1 SEHNR, CDR2 FQNEAQ (reference sequence). J lost 4 bases, V lost 5 bases, and 5 bases had no gene match. This CDR3 region has 14 residues.

The rearrangement joins TRBV25-1 to TRBJ1-1; D call uncertain. The germline V and J ends were trimmed by 5 bases and 4 bases, with 11 bases remaining between them. The CDR3 has 13 amino acids. Germline V gene sequence: CDR1 MGHDK, CDR2 SYGVNS. This CDR3 reads CASSSHTSTEAFF. As DNA, the CDR3 is TGTGCCAGCAGTTCTCATACGAGCACTGAAGCTTTCTTT.

The rearrangement links TRBV10-3 to TRBJ1-5, with 7 bases fitting TRBD1. The V gene end was trimmed by 0 bases and the J gene end by 5 bases; junction bases not matched to a gene: 10. This CDR3 has 17 amino acids. CDR1 is ENHRY, CDR2 SYGVKD, per germline. CDR3 sequence reads: CAISESRRTGGDQPQHF. CDR3 sequence (DNA): TGTGCCATCAGTGAGTCTAGAAGGACAGGAGGAGATCAGCCCCAGCATTTT.

The CDR3 DNA reads as TGTGCCAGCAGCGTATGGGCGGGGGGAGTGTCAGATACGCAGTATTTT. Its protein is CASSVWAGGVSDTQYF. The genes are TRBV9 and TRBJ2-3; TRBD2 matches 8 bases. V lost 1 base, J lost 4 bases, and 8 bases stayed unmatched. Germline V lookup: CDR1 SGDLS, CDR2 YYNGEE. This CDR3 spans 16 amino acids.

The chain joins TRBV5-1 to TRBJ2-1; no reliable D call. CDR1 and CDR2 from the germline V gene are SGHRS and YFSETQ. The ends were cut back, 4 bases at V and 1 base at J, with 12 bases in the middle. The CDR3 has 15 amino acids. DNA of the CDR3: TGCGCCAGCAGCGCAGGTACTGTATCCTACAATGAGCAGTTCTTC. It specifies CASSAGTVSYNEQFF. Drawing the rest from reference TRBV5-1 and TRBJ2-1, the complete variable domain is KAGVTQTPRYLIKTRGQQVTLSCSPISGHRSVSWYQQTPGQGLQFLFEYFSETQRNKGNFPGRFSGRQFSNSRSEMNVSTLELGDSALYLCASSAGTVSYNEQFFGPGTRLTVL.

The J gene is TRBJ1-1, the V gene TRBV19; D call uncertain. Germline V lookup: CDR1 LNHDA, CDR2 SQIVND (reference sequence). This CDR3 comprises 14 residues. The V gene lost 5 bases and the J gene lost 1 base, with 11 bases spanning the gap. The CDR3 bases are TGTGCCAGTAGTGTTCGACCGGGGAACACTGAAGCTTTCTTT. This sequence encodes CASSVRPGNTEAFF. The full variable domain, with the rest looked up from reference TRBV19 and TRBJ1-1, is DGGITQSPKYLFRKEGQNVTLSCEQNLNHDAMYWYRQDPGQGLRLIYYSQIVNDFQKGDIAEGYSVSREKKESFPLTVTSAQKNPTAFYLCASSVRPGNTEAFFGQGTRLTVV.

The chain recombines TRBV27 with TRBJ1-3; perhaps TRBD1 as D (6 bases). The ends were cut back, 6 bases at V and 2 bases at J, with 14 bases in the middle. The CDR3 totals 15 residues. CDR1 is MNHEY and CDR2 is SMNVEV in the germline V gene (reference sequence). Written as DNA, the CDR3 is TGTGCCAGCAGACGATCAACAGGGACTGGAAACACCATATATTTT. This encodes CASRRSTGTGNTIYF.

The V call is TRBV19, the J call TRBJ1-1; the match to TRBD1 covers 9 bases. The junction had 14 bases not matched to a gene; V was cut back by 5 bases and J by 4 bases. The V gene's germline CDR1 is LNHDA and CDR2 SQIVND (reference sequence). This CDR3 has 17 amino acids. The CDR3 protein is CASSHNPGQGIGTEAFF. CDR3 sequence (DNA): TGTGCCAGTAGTCACAATCCGGGACAGGGTATAGGCACTGAAGCTTTCTTT.

The chain uses TRBV14 and TRBJ2-3; 10 bases line up with TRBD2. V shed 6 bases and J 4 bases; nucleotides not matched to a gene: 4. Germline lookup yields CDR1 SGHDN and CDR2 FVKESK. The CDR3 loop spans 14 amino acids. The CDR3 loop is CASRKSGGADTQYF. CDR3 nucleotide sequence: TGTGCCAGCAGAAAGAGCGGGGGGGCAGATACGCAGTATTTT.

This sequence joins TRBV6-5 and TRBJ2-3; 9 positions match TRBD2. The germline V gene encodes CDR1 MNHEY and CDR2 SVGAGI. V lost 7 bases, J lost 4 bases, and 6 bases stayed unmatched. CDR3 size: 14 residues. The CDR3 DNA reads as TGTGCCAGCAAACCAGCGGGGGGCCCAGATACGCAGTATTTT. Translating gives CASKPAGGPDTQYF.

The chain links TRBV27 to TRBJ2-1; TRBD2 is a possible D gene (5 bases). Trimming left V 4 bases short and J 9 bases short, with 28 bases between. The germline gives CDR1 MNHEY, CDR2 SMNVEV (reference sequence). The CDR3 has 18 amino acids. CDR3 region: CASSSNTYPGEQSSEQFF. CDR3 DNA: TGTGCCAGCAGTTCCAATACCTACCCCGGGGAACAGAGTAGTGAGCAGTTCTTC.

The V call is TRBV10-3, the J call TRBJ1-5, with D possibly being TRBD1 (5 bases). This CDR3 has 14 residues. Looked up from germline, CDR1 is ENHRY and CDR2 is SYGVKD. V shed 6 bases and J shed 1 base, with 10 bases lying between them. The CDR3 protein is CAISLAGSNQPQHF. The CDR3 DNA follows: TGTGCCATCAGCCTTGCAGGGAGCAATCAGCCCCAGCATTTT.